One sample yielded the 23 T cell receptor beta chains listed below, sequenced in a study of tumor-infiltrating lymphocytes in oesophageal squamous cell carcinoma. Using its own MiXCR run on the PCR reads, TCRdb lists one record per CDR3 protein. The sample holds fewer than 20,000 distinct CDR3 sequences; around 44% are singletons and the top ten take more than 25%. The sequenced sample consisted of esophageal tumor tissue. All receptors come from a male donor with esophageal squamous cell carcinoma.

The chain combines TRBV28 with TRBJ2-7; D assignment may be TRBD1 or TRBD2 (6 bases each). The germline V gene has CDR1 MDHEN and CDR2 SYDVKM. Trimming shortened V by 1 base and J by 6 bases, and 16 bases separated the two germline ends. The CDR3 spans 15 residues. The CDR3 loop reads CASSLSPGAFSEQYF. The CDR3 DNA is TGTGCCAGCAGTTTATCCCCGGGGGCCTTTTCCGAGCAGTACTTC.

A few counts support this clonotype. This chain uses TRBV5-1 with TRBJ2-4; no firm D call. The end of the DNA is better explained by TRBJ2-5, so the J call may be wrong. Germline V gene lookup returns CDR1 SGHRS and CDR2 YFSETQ. The CDR3 sequence is 13 residues long. DNA of the CDR3: TGCGCCAGCAGCACGACCCCACAAGAGACCCAGTACTTC. Translation gives CASSTTPQETQYF.

This clonotype has a count of ten or more. This chain joins TRBV12-3 or TRBV12-4 and TRBJ2-7, with D tentatively TRBD2 (6 bases). There are 16 residues in the CDR3. With 2 bases removed from V and 7 bases from J, the gap between germline ends came to 21 bases. The DNA for the CDR3 is TGTGCCAGCAGTTTAAGAGGTCCTAGCCCGGGGAGGGAGCAGTACTTC. Translated: CASSLRGPSPGREQYF.

This clonotype has just a few counts. J is TRBJ2-3 and V is TRBV7-2; 9 bases line up with TRBD1. The V gene's germline CDR1 is SGHTA and CDR2 FQGNSA. The V gene end was trimmed by 5 bases and the J gene end by 6 bases; junction bases not matched to a gene: 6. This CDR3 is 14 amino acids long. As DNA, the CDR3 is TGTGCCAGCAGCGCGAACAGGGGGCGGGATACGCAGTATTTT. Residues: CASSANRGRDTQYF.

This clonotype was seen at least ten times. The J gene is TRBJ2-1, the V gene TRBV10-3, with 7 bases lining up with TRBD2. Trimming took 2 bases from V and 2 from J; bases not matched to a gene: 6. The CDR3 consists of 16 residues. Per germline, CDR1 ENHRY and CDR2 SYGVKD. DNA for the CDR3: TGTGCCATCAGTGAGGGTGAAGCGGGGACCTACAATGAGCAGTTCTTC. Protein: CAISEGEAGTYNEQFF.

The chain uses TRBV4-1 and TRBJ1-4, with TRBD1 matching 8 bases. Germline CDR1 reads MGHRA; CDR2 reads YSYEKL. V lost 0 bases, J lost 5 bases, and 5 bases stayed unmatched. The CDR3 has 16 residues. CDR3 residues: CASSQDGTGGNEKLFF. CDR3 bases: TGCGCCAGCAGCCAAGATGGTACAGGGGGGAATGAAAAACTGTTTTTT.

This clonotype has a count of ten or more. The V and J genes are TRBV5-6 and TRBJ2-3; possible D gene TRBD2, 6 bases. The CDR3 loop spans 16 amino acids. The germline gives CDR1 SGHDT, CDR2 YYEEEE. The V end was cut by 3 bases, the J end by 0 bases, with 14 bases between. CDR3 nucleotides: TGTGCCAGCAGCTCAGGATCGGGGGTTAGCACAGATACGCAGTATTTT. Translation gives CASSSGSGVSTDTQYF.

The chain is built from TRBV7-6 and TRBJ2-5; 8 nucleotides align to TRBD1. The J call is in doubt because the DNA end fits TRBJ2-7 better. Looked up from germline, CDR1 is SGHVS and CDR2 is FNYEAQ. This CDR3 comprises 13 residues. The CDR3 here is CASSYGQGGEQYF. CDR3 coding DNA: TGTGCCAGCAGCTATGGACAGGGCGGCGAGCAGTACTTC.

This clonotype was recorded a few times. Without the conserved terminal phenylalanine or tryptophan, this CDR3 likely stems from a read error. The DNA is left out, because the CDR3 cannot be placed on it with certainty; the CDR3 is given as TCRdb lists it. The chain joins TRBV7-2 to TRBJ2-5; TRBD2 reflects the table's D call only, with no check against the DNA. The CDR3 is made up of 16 amino acids, end residues included. In germline, CDR1 is SGHTA, CDR2 FQGNSA. The CDR3 sequence: CASSLVRANYGYTFGA.

This clonotype was counted many times. J is TRBJ2-1 and V is TRBV28; tentatively, D is TRBD2 (5 bases). CDR1 is MDHEN, CDR2 SYDVKM, per germline. CDR3 length: 16 residues. With 0 bases removed from V and 2 bases from J, the gap between germline ends came to 11 bases. CDR3 in amino acids: CASSLWSGSPYNEQFF. CDR3 bases: TGTGCCAGCAGTTTATGGTCGGGATCCCCCTACAATGAGCAGTTCTTC. The variable domain in full, completed from reference TRBV28 and TRBJ2-1, reads DVKVTQSSRYLVKRTGEKVFLECVQDMDHENMFWYRQDPGLGLRLIYFSYDVKMKEKGDIPEGYSVSREKKERFSLILESASTNQTSMYLCASSLWSGSPYNEQFFGPGTRLTVL.

This clonotype was picked up a small number of times. The CDR3 spells CASSLNAGTGKAGELFF. CDR3 DNA: TGTGCCAGCAGTTTAAATGCCGGGACAGGGAAAGCCGGGGAGCTGTTTTTT. This chain uses TRBV12-3 or TRBV12-4 with TRBJ2-2, with 9 bases aligning to TRBD1. This CDR3 is 17 amino acids long. Trimming removed 2 bases from V and 6 bases from J; junction bases left unmatched: 10.

Concerning this clonotype: No conserved phenylalanine or tryptophan ends this CDR3, so it is likely a read error. The DNA is omitted, as the CDR3 cannot be located on it reliably, and the CDR3 follows TCRdb's listing. This chain uses TRBV7-3 with TRBJ1-6. From its first to its last residue, the CDR3 has 16 amino acids. The germline gives CDR1 SGHTA, CDR2 FQGTGA. The CDR3 spells CASSLNPSVYGYTFGP.

In its sample, this clonotype was seen once. The CDR3 ends on some other residue instead of the conserved phenylalanine or tryptophan, so this is likely a read error. The DNA is left out, because the CDR3 cannot be placed on it with certainty; the CDR3 is given as TCRdb lists it. J is TRBJ2-3 and V is TRBV6-1; the table's D call, TRBD2, has no DNA check behind it. The CDR3 spans 16 amino acids, including both terminal residues. The germline V gene encodes CDR1 MNHNS and CDR2 SASEGT. This chain's CDR3 is CASSELGVIHPSTLGT.

The chain links TRBV28 to TRBJ2-2, with TRBD2 matching over 11 bases. The CDR3 has 18 residues. V lost 5 bases, J lost 4 bases, and 12 bases stayed unmatched. CDR1 and CDR2 from the germline V gene are MDHEN and SYDVKM. The CDR3 protein is CASSPRAGTSGVTGELFF. In DNA, the CDR3 is TGTGCCAGCAGTCCTCGCGCGGGGACTAGCGGAGTCACCGGGGAGCTGTTTTTT.

The chain links TRBV5-3 to TRBJ2-5, with TRBD2 as a possible D gene (6 bases). The DNA end favors TRBJ2-1, so the J call may be wrong. TRBV5-3 is given ORF status, its function remaining uncertain. This CDR3 comprises 10 residues. CDR3 region: CAPAGQGQFF. CDR3 coding DNA: TGTGCTCCCGCGGGGCAGGGTCAGTTCTTC.

Comments on this clonotype: A much larger clone lies one base from this, so it may be a read error. This sequence joins TRBV27 and TRBJ2-7, with 8 bases fitting TRBD2. CDR1 and CDR2 (germline): MNHEY, SMNVEV (reference sequence). The CDR3 runs to 15 residues. With V trimmed by 9 bases and J by 7 bases, 17 bases remained unmatched. The CDR3 spells CASTLAGLSYNEQYF. DNA for the CDR3: TGTGCCAGTACCCTAGCGGGCCTCTCCTACAATGAGCAGTACTTC.

Judged by abundance, this clonotype is medium-sized. V gene TRBV7-2 combines with J gene TRBJ2-1, with 15 nucleotides matching TRBD2. Looked up from germline, CDR1 is SGHTA and CDR2 is FQGNSA. CDR3 length equals 18 residues. Germline trimming cut 5 bases from V and 6 bases from J; bases unmatched to any gene: 11. CDR3 sequence (DNA): TGTGCCAGCAGCCCCCGGACTAGCGGGGGGGCAAGAGGCAATGAGCAGTTCTTC. As protein: CASSPRTSGGARGNEQFF.

The CDR3 bases are TGTGCCAGCAGGGCAAGTGCGGCCAGGGGGGACTATGGCTACACCTTC. Amino acid sequence: CASRASAARGDYGYTF. This chain links TRBV6-8 with TRBJ1-2; TRBD1 agrees at 7 bases. The junction had 13 bases not matched to a gene; V was cut back by 6 bases and J by 3 bases. The CDR3 contains 16 residues. Germline V gene sequence: CDR1 MNHGY, CDR2 SAAAGT.

This clonotype has at least ten counts. CDR3 nucleotides: TGCGCCAGCAGCTTACTAGCGGGGGGCTACAATGAGCAGTTCTTC. Its translation: CASSLLAGGYNEQFF. The rearrangement joins TRBV5-1 to TRBJ2-1; TRBD2 matches at 12 bases. V shed 2 bases, J shed 3 bases, and the junction held 0 bases outside the gene matches. The CDR3 is 15 amino acids. From germline, CDR1 is SGHRS and CDR2 YFSETQ.

Notes on this clonotype: The conserved final phenylalanine or tryptophan is absent from the CDR3, which likely points to a read error. No DNA is shown, since the ends of the CDR3 on it are uncertain; the CDR3 is the one TCRdb lists. V and J are TRBV10-2 and TRBJ2-7; whether TRBD1, the table's D call, matches the DNA was not checked. The CDR3 totals 15 residues, both ends included. Germline assignment: CDR1 WSHSY and CDR2 SAAADI. Here the CDR3 reads CASSEDSNYGYTFGS.

This clonotype was detected many times. The chain carries TRBV27 and TRBJ2-5; possible D gene TRBD1, 6 bases. The V gene lost 8 bases and the J gene lost 2 bases, with 18 bases spanning the gap. The CDR3 spans 15 residues. The germline V gene has CDR1 MNHEY and CDR2 SMNVEV (reference sequence). The CDR3 reads CASRLVGAQQETQYF. In DNA, the CDR3 is TGTGCCAGCCGCCTGGTGGGGGCGCAGCAAGAGACCCAGTACTTC.

This clonotype has at least ten counts. At one boundary the junction diverges from the germline segment, which might be a read error. The chain employs TRBV6-1 and TRBJ2-5; D gene uncertain. The J call is in doubt because the DNA end fits TRBJ2-7 better. The germline V gene encodes CDR1 MNHNS and CDR2 SASEGT. The CDR3 sequence is 14 residues long. This CDR3 reads CASSQPDHSNEQYF. In nucleotides, the CDR3 is TGTGCCAGCAGTCAACCGGACCACTCCAACGAGCAGTACTTC.

This clonotype was seen a single time. CDR3 in amino acids: CASSYDRLAGGTDTQYF. The CDR3 DNA sequence: TGTGCCAGCAGTTACGACCGACTAGCGGGGGGCACAGATACGCAGTATTTT. The V gene is TRBV6-6, the J gene TRBJ2-3; TRBD2 matches at 12 bases. V dropped 2 bases and J dropped 1; count of bases not matched to a gene: 4. CDR1 is MNHNY, CDR2 SVGAGI, per germline (reference sequence). CDR3 size: 17 residues.